This TCR beta chain was captured in a study of T cell changes during pregnancy in multiple sclerosis (dated by TCRdb to between 2018 and 2021). As for the study more broadly: The study examined how the T cell repertoire changed over the course of pregnancy in women with multiple sclerosis.

From a lookup of the germline V gene, CDR1 and CDR2 are MNHEY and SVGAGI. Trimming takes 6 bases off V and 5 bases off J; junction bases not matched to a gene: 8. From the cysteine through the phenylalanine, the CDR3 covers 14 amino acids. Only CDR3 DNA remains: 42 bases, in frame from the first base. A note on this clone: Its target antigen remains unknown. Base qualities are not recorded, but no much larger clone differs from it by a single base.

To prepare the library, the immunoSEQ multiplex PCR assay was applied. TCRdb retrieved this table from immuneACCESS and kept in-frame rearrangements only. Not all clones are present; in checked studies, unresolved V genes account for under half, and no reason is known for the remainder. The sample contains 56,000 or so clones, approximately 92% of them found a single time. Approximately 0.61% of the sample goes to the ten largest clones. This chain is built from TRBV6-5 and TRBJ2-7; TRBD1 aligns with 9 central bases. Sample: CD4+ T cells from peripheral blood mononuclear cells, taken in the third trimester of pregnancy. The receptor was isolated from a female donor with multiple sclerosis, enrolled in a pregnancy study. The nucleotide sequence is TGTGCCAGCAGCTTTACAGGGGGCCTGAACGAGCAGTACTTC. It translates as CASSFTGGLNEQYF.